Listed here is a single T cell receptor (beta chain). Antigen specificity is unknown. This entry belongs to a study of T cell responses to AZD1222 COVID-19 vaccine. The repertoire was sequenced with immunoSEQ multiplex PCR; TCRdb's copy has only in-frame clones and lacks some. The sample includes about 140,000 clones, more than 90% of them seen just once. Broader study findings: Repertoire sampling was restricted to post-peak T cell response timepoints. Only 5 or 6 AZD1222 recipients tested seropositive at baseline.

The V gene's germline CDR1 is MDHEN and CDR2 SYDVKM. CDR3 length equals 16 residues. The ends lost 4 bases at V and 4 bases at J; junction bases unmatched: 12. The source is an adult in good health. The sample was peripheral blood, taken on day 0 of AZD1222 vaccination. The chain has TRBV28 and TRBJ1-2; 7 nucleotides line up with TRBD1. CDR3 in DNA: TGTGCCAGCAGTTCTACCGGACAGGTTACTTCCTATGGCTACACCTTC. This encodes CASSSTGQVTSYGYTF.